This entry concerns a single T cell receptor beta chain. What it binds is not known. Trimming cost V 10 bases and J 6 bases, with 31 bases left between them. The CDR3 spans 18 residues. These data come from a study of identical twins. The study's findings and limits: Part of the zero-insertion signal could reflect confounding by invariant MAIT and iNKT cells. Those out-of-frame alpha sequences shared by twins showed an excess of low generation probability. The conclusions drew on cross-sectional statistical analysis instead of tracking the same donors.

TCRdb passed the 5' RACE reads through MiXCR, listing each CDR3 protein once. The sample shows some 250,000 distinct CDR3 sequences, 9.5% to 15% of them seen only once. The same specimen was also included in a second study, on yellow fever vaccine responses in identical twins. That report adds: Twins' vaccine T cell responses were reported to seem partly convergent and partly personalized.

The sample taken for sequencing was memory (CD45RO+) T cells sorted from blood. The receptor was derived from a woman aged 18-29 years in good health. This chain links TRBV12-3 or TRBV12-4 with TRBJ2-1; D is unclear. The CDR3 nucleotides read TGTGCCATCTGCCCCTCGAGTCCCATAGGTATTTTGGTCAATGAGCAGTTCTTC. Amino acid sequence: CAICPSSPIGILVNEQFF.